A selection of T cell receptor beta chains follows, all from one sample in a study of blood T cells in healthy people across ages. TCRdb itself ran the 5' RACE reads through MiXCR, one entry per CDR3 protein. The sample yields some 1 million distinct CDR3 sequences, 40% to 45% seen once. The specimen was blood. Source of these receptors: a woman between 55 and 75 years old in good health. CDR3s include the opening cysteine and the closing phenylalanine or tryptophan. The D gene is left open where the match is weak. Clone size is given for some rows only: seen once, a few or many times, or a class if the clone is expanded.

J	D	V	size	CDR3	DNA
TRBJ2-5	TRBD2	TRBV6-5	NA	CASSPTSGTQETQYF	TGTGCCAGCAGCCCGACTAGCGGAACTCAAGAGACCCAGTACTTC
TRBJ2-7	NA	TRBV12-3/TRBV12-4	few	CASNRRGYEQYF	TGTGCCAGCAACCGGCGGGGCTACGAGCAGTACTTC
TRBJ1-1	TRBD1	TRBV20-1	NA	CSAEENRDRDNTEAFF	TGCAGTGCTGAGGAGAACCGGGACAGGGATAACACTGAAGCTTTCTTT
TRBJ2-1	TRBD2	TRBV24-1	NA	CATSDATSGSMHEQFF	TGTGCCACCAGTGACGCTACTAGCGGGAGTATGCATGAGCAGTTCTTC
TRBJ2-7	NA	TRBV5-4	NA	CASSISGVLSYEQYF	TGTGCCAGCAGCATCTCAGGGGTCCTCTCCTACGAGCAGTACTTC
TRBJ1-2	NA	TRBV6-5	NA	CASSYLPGIGDGYTF	TGTGCCAGCAGTTACCTCCCAGGCATTGGAGATGGCTACACCTTC
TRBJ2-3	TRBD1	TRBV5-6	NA	CACSLAGTGRTDTQYF	TGTGCCTGCAGCTTGGCTGGGACAGGGCGAACAGATACGCAGTATTTT
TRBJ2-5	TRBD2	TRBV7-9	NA	CASSPRLAGGSGQETQYF	TGTGCCAGCAGCCCGAGACTAGCGGGAGGGTCGGGGCAAGAGACCCAGTACTTC
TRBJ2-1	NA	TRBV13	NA	CASAQSSGSYNEQFF	TGTGCCAGCGCCCAGAGTAGCGGCTCCTACAATGAGCAGTTCTTC
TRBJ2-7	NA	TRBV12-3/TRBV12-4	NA	CASSPRSGVSSYEQYF	TGTGCCAGCAGTCCCAGGTCAGGGGTCTCCTCCTACGAGCAGTACTTC
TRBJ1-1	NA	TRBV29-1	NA	CSVEGGNTEAFF	TGCAGCGTTGAGGGCGGAAACACTGAAGCTTTCTTT
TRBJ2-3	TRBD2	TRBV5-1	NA	CASSLGTLTSGRRTDTQYF	TGCGCCAGCAGCTTGGGGACCCTCACTAGCGGGAGGCGGACAGATACGCAGTATTTT
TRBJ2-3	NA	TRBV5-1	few	CASSSEGQTDTQYF	TGCGCCAGCAGCTCGGAGGGACAGACAGATACGCAGTATTTT
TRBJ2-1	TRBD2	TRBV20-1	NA	CSASALAGVGEQFF	TGCAGTGCTAGTGCCCTAGCGGGAGTGGGTGAGCAGTTCTTC
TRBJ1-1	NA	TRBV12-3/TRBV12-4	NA	CASSLGQGISEAFF	TGTGCCAGCAGTTTAGGGCAGGGAATATCTGAAGCTTTCTTT
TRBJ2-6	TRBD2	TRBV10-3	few	CASAAGGPGANVLTF	TGTGCGTCCGCGGCGGGAGGGCCTGGGGCCAACGTCCTGACTTTC
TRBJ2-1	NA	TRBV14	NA	CASSQVAGNEFF	TGTGCCAGCAGCCAAGTCGCCGGGAACGAGTTCTTC
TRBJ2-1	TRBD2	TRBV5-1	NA	CASSLSGLAGSGNEQFF	TGCGCCAGTAGCTTGTCTGGACTAGCGGGGTCCGGCAATGAGCAGTTCTTC
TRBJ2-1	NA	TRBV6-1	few	CASSENYNEQFF	TGTGCCAGCAGTGAGAACTACAATGAGCAGTTCTTC
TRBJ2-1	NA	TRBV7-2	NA	CASSIQGGGYNEQFF	TGTGCCAGCAGCATTCAGGGGGGGGGCTACAATGAGCAGTTCTTC
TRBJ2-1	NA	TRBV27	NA	CASSNDQSSYNEQFF	TGTGCCAGCAGTAACGACCAGAGCTCCTACAATGAGCAGTTCTTC
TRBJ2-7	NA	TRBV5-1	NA	CASSATIQGFPYEQYF	TGCGCCAGCAGCGCCACAATACAGGGATTTCCCTACGAGCAGTACTTC